This TCR beta chain was sequenced for a study of beta chain features in type 1 diabetes. The study's findings and limits: Patients with Type 1 diabetes showed moderately but significantly shorter TCRB CDR3s in all four CD4+ subsets. It was possible that PCR favored shorter templates, equally so in patients and controls.

The isolated RNA, all of it, was reverse transcribed, so expressed TCRB transcripts were what got sequenced. Mean read depth for naive, central memory and regulatory T cell samples was approximately 3.57 million reads. Here immunoSEQ multiplex PCR was the method, and the copy in TCRdb shows in-frame clones only, minus some. The data show around 130,000 clones, with around 9% seen just once and 0.65% to 0.75% held by the top ten. Comments on this clone: Its target is unknown.

This CDR3 has 15 residues. Deletions cut 2 bases from V and 2 bases from J, with 13 bases between. Germline V gene data show CDR1 as MGHRA and CDR2 as YSYEKL. The source of this sequence is a young man with type 1 diabetes. The gene calls are TRBV4-1 and TRBJ2-7, with D perhaps matching TRBD1 (6 bases). The specimen sequenced was central memory CD4+ T cells from blood. CDR3 coding DNA: TGCGCCAGCAGCCAAATCGGGGCAGGGGCCTACGAGCAGTACTTC. The encoded protein is CASSQIGAGAYEQYF.